These T cell receptor beta chains were read from a single sample in a study of hypomethylating agent response in myelodysplastic syndrome. Using immunoSEQ multiplex PCR, the repertoire was profiled, and TCRdb retains in-frame clones only, with some absent. The table includes fewer than 2,000 clones, around nine tenths detected once. The sample consisted of bone marrow, taken before or after starting hypomethylating agent treatment for myelodysplastic syndrome (not recorded which). Receptors originate from a human donor with myelodysplastic syndrome. The CDR3 runs from the conserved cysteine through the conserved F or W. A D gene is named only where the DNA matches it firmly. Clone size is not always given. Where it is, it says once, few, many or a class for expanded clones.

clone size	V gene	D gene	J gene	CDR3 DNA	CDR3 protein
NA	TRBV19	TRBD1	TRBJ2-5	TGTGCCAGTAGTACAGGGGGCCAAGAGACCCAGTACTTC	CASSTGGQETQYF
NA	TRBV28	NA	TRBJ1-5	TGTGCCAGCAGTTTAGCGCCCGCAGGTGCGCAGCCCCAGCATTTT	CASSLAPAGAQPQHF
NA	TRBV5-1	NA	TRBJ2-7	TGCGCCAGCAGCTTGTCGGGTTCCTCCTACGAGCAGTACTTC	CASSLSGSSYEQYF
few	TRBV27	NA	TRBJ1-5	TGTGCCAGCAGTTTATTCCCGGACGGTAGCAATCAGCCCCAGCATTTT	CASSLFPDGSNQPQHF
NA	TRBV18	NA	TRBJ2-2	TGTGCCAGCTCACCAGATGCAGGTGCCAACACCGGGGAGCTGTTTTTT	CASSPDAGANTGELFF
NA	TRBV6-1	NA	TRBJ2-2	TGTGCCAGCAGTGAATCACGGGTTGGGACCGGGGAGCTGTTTTTT	CASSESRVGTGELFF
NA	TRBV5-1	NA	TRBJ1-5	TGCGCCAGCAGCTTTACAGGGAATAGCAATCAGCCCCAGCATTTT	CASSFTGNSNQPQHF
NA	TRBV28	TRBD2	TRBJ2-5	TGTGCCAGCAGTTTAGGACTAGCGGGAGAGACCCAGTACTTC	CASSLGLAGETQYF
few	TRBV7-9	NA	TRBJ2-4	TGTGCCAGCAGCTTAGGGGTGAACATTCAGTACTTC	CASSLGVNIQYF
NA	TRBV28	NA	TRBJ2-7	TGTGCCAGCAGTTACCCCTCTGACCCCATCCCCTACGAGCAGTACTTC	CASSYPSDPIPYEQYF
NA	TRBV19	NA	TRBJ1-1	TGTGCCAGTAGTATAGGCGGGGAGGGGGGCACTGAAGCTTTCTTT	CASSIGGEGGTEAFF
NA	TRBV6-5	NA	TRBJ1-1	TGTGCCAGCAGTTTTCGGGTTATGAACACTGAAGCTTTCTTT	CASSFRVMNTEAFF
NA	TRBV5-1	NA	TRBJ1-1	TGCGCCAGCAGCTCACACGGACGGATTAACACTGAAGCTTTCTTT	CASSSHGRINTEAFF
NA	TRBV19	TRBD1	TRBJ2-1	TGTGCCAGTAGCTATTCAACTCGGGGACAGGACTTCAATGAGCAGTTCTTC	CASSYSTRGQDFNEQFF
NA	TRBV5-1	NA	TRBJ1-1	TGCGCCAGCAGCTCTACGACGGTGAACACTGAAGCTTTCTTT	CASSSTTVNTEAFF
NA	TRBV9	TRBD1	TRBJ2-2	TGTGCCAGCAGCACCCGGGACAGGGGCCAATCGAACACCGGGGAGCTGTTTTTT	CASSTRDRGQSNTGELFF
NA	TRBV5-5	TRBD1	TRBJ1-2	TGTGCCAGCAGCTTGGAGGGACAGCCTAACTATGGCTACACCTTC	CASSLEGQPNYGYTF
once	TRBV27	TRBD2	TRBJ2-7	TGTGCCAGCAGTCTGGCTAGCGGGAGTACGTACGAGCAGTACTTC	CASSLASGSTYEQYF
once	TRBV7-9	NA	TRBJ1-1	TGTGCCAGCAGCCCCCTGACTGAAGCTTTCTTT	CASSPLTEAFF
NA	TRBV2	NA	TRBJ2-7	TGTGCCAGCAGGGGCGGACACTCCTACGAGCAGTACTTC	CASRGGHSYEQYF
NA	TRBV29-1	TRBD1	TRBJ2-7	TGCAGCGTTGGGACAGGGAAGGCCTACGAGCAGTACTTC	CSVGTGKAYEQYF
NA	TRBV30	TRBD1	TRBJ1-5	TGTGCCTGGAGTGGACAGGGGGCCAATCAGCCCCAGCATTTT	CAWSGQGANQPQHF
NA	TRBV11-2	NA	TRBJ2-7	TGTGCCAGCAGCTTAGCCAGGGGCTCCTCCTACGAGCAGTACTTC	CASSLARGSSYEQYF
NA	TRBV6-1	TRBD2	TRBJ2-1	TGTGCCAGCGGGCGGGAGGGCCGCGATGAGCAGTTCTTC	CASGREGRDEQFF
once	TRBV2	NA	TRBJ1-1	TGTGCCAGCAGTCTCTATATGAACACTGAAGCTTTCTTT	CASSLYMNTEAFF
NA	TRBV27	TRBD1	TRBJ2-7	TGTGCCAGCAGTTCGAATTGGCAGGACAGGGGGCGGTACGAGCAGTACTTC	CASSSNWQDRGRYEQYF
NA	TRBV28	TRBD1	TRBJ2-1	TGTGCCAGCAGGGGGACAGGGGGAGATACGAAGAATGAGCAGTTCTTC	CASRGTGGDTKNEQFF
few	TRBV7-9	NA	TRBJ1-1	TGTGCCAGCAGCTCAGGAGGCACTGAAGCTTTCTTT	CASSSGGTEAFF
NA	TRBV7-3	NA	TRBJ1-6	TGTGCCAGCAGCTTAACAAGGGACGGAAATTCACCCCTCCACTTT	CASSLTRDGNSPLHF
NA	TRBV5-1	TRBD1	TRBJ2-7	TGCGCCAGCAGTAGGACAGGGGTGAACCGCGCCTACGAGCAGTACTTC	CASSRTGVNRAYEQYF
NA	TRBV9	NA	TRBJ2-3	TGTGCCAGCAGCGTAAAAGCGGCCCGCACAGATACGCAGTATTTT	CASSVKAARTDTQYF
once	TRBV4-1	NA	TRBJ1-4	TGCGCCAGCAGCCAAGAATGGGACATGGAAGAAAAACTGTTTTTT	CASSQEWDMEEKLFF
NA	TRBV28	TRBD1	TRBJ1-4	TGTGCCAGCACTGTCCAGGAAGGGGGCGGAGAAAAACTGTTTTTT	CASTVQEGGGEKLFF
NA	TRBV5-5	NA	TRBJ2-5	TGTGCCAGCAGCTTGGGGGGACACCGGGAGGAGACCCAGTACTTC	CASSLGGHREETQYF
NA	TRBV7-2	TRBD1	TRBJ2-1	TGTGCCAGCAGCCCACGACAGGGGATCAATGAGCAGTTCTTC	CASSPRQGINEQFF
NA	TRBV6-1	NA	TRBJ2-1	TGTGCCAGCAAGAGGCTGGGGCTCGACAATGAGCAGTTCTTC	CASKRLGLDNEQFF
NA	TRBV7-2	TRBD2	TRBJ2-7	TGTGCCAGCAGCTCCCGGCCGGGACTAGCGGACTACGAGCAGTACTTC	CASSSRPGLADYEQYF
once	TRBV7-9	TRBD2	TRBJ2-1	TGTGCCAGCAGCCCCCGGGACCCTCGGGAGGGCTCCTACAATGAGCAGTTCTTC	CASSPRDPREGSYNEQFF
NA	TRBV7-2	NA	TRBJ2-2	TGTGCCAGCACGCCCTGGGCGGGCGGTACCGGGGAGCTGTTTTTT	CASTPWAGGTGELFF
NA	TRBV7-2	NA	TRBJ2-7	TGTGCCAGCAGCTTACGAGGACACTCCTACGAGCAGTACTTC	CASSLRGHSYEQYF
once	TRBV7-9	NA	TRBJ2-5	TGTGCCAGCAGCCTTGGGGTAGTTGAGACCCAGTACTTC	CASSLGVVETQYF
NA	TRBV6-5	TRBD1	TRBJ1-1	TGTGCCAGCAGACCCCAGGGGGCCGCTGAAGCTTTCTTT	CASRPQGAAEAFF
NA	TRBV28	NA	TRBJ1-2	TGTGCCAGCAGTTCCGGGGACTCCTATGGCTACACCTTC	CASSSGDSYGYTF